The 32 T cell receptor beta chains in this list originate from one sample, sequenced in a study of early T cells in non-severe SARS-CoV-2 infection. TCRdb reprocessed the 5' RACE reads via MiXCR and lists one record per CDR3 protein. The sample comprises approximately 65,000 distinct CDR3 sequences, around 9.9% of which are singletons, and 6.4% rests with the top ten. The sequenced sample consisted of whole blood. Source of these receptors: an adult who was a healthcare worker with PCR-confirmed SARS-CoV-2 infection or an uninfected control (not recorded which).

The CDR3 DNA follows: TGCAGCGGGACGGAGGCGAACACTGAAGCTTTCTTT. Protein: CSGTEANTEAFF. The chain carries TRBV29-1 and TRBJ1-1; the D is unclear. CDR1 and CDR2 (germline): SQVTM, ANQGSEA. V lost 7 bases and J 1 base, leaving 10 bases between the germline ends. This CDR3 contains 12 residues. Complete variable domain (other parts from reference TRBV29-1 and TRBJ1-1): SAVISQKPSRDICQRGTSLTIQCQVDSQVTMMFWYRQQPGQSLTLIATANQGSEATYESGFVIDKFPISRPNLTFSTLTVSNMSPEDSSIYLCSGTEANTEAFFGQGTRLTVV.

The sample holds a few counts of this clonotype. In DNA form, the CDR3 reads TGTGCCAGCAGTTTAGAACAGGGGGCTTCCTACGAGCAGTACTTC. This gives the protein CASSLEQGASYEQYF. V gene TRBV12-3 or TRBV12-4 combines with J gene TRBJ2-7; TRBD1 matches 9 bases. The V and J ends lost 1 base and 1 base, in that order; junction bases with no gene match: 2. This CDR3 contains 15 residues.

This clonotype was seen ten or more times. The chain employs TRBV3-1 and TRBJ2-7, with TRBD2 identical over 7 bases. CDR1 and CDR2 from the germline V gene are LGHDT and YNNKEL (reference sequence). The trim removed 4 bases at V and 3 bases at J, leaving 3 bases unmatched. CDR3 length equals 13 residues. The CDR3 region has the DNA TGTGCCAGCAGCCCAAGGGAGGGCTACGAGCAGTACTTC. It specifies CASSPREGYEQYF.

The chain employs TRBV20-1 and TRBJ2-3; possible D gene TRBD1, 7 bases. The V and J ends lost 8 bases and 6 bases respectively, with 24 bases between them. The CDR3 consists of 15 residues. The germline CDR1 and CDR2 sequences are DFQATT and SNEGSKA (reference sequence). In nucleotides, the CDR3 is TGCAGTACCTCCCAGGGGGGAGATAGCGCTGATACGCAGTATTTT. Its translation: CSTSQGGDSADTQYF.

V gene TRBV27 combines with J gene TRBJ2-3; D is ambiguous. The CDR3 consists of 16 residues. V was pared by 1 base and J by 3 bases, with 14 bases between. The germline CDR1 and CDR2 sequences are MNHEY and SMNVEV (reference sequence). CDR3 sequence: CASSLWGGELTDTQYF. CDR3 nucleotide sequence: TGTGCCAGCAGTTTATGGGGTGGCGAACTGACAGATACGCAGTATTTT.

The J gene is TRBJ2-1, the V gene TRBV7-9; 13 bases align to TRBD2. From germline, CDR1 is SEHNR and CDR2 FQNEAQ (reference sequence). V lost 7 bases and J lost 8; bases outside the gene matches: 5. This CDR3 is 14 amino acids long. CDR3 protein: CASTRTSGSHEQFF. The CDR3 DNA reads TGTGCCAGCACCCGGACTAGCGGGAGTCATGAGCAGTTCTTC.

This clonotype was observed at least ten times. The rearrangement links TRBV29-1 to TRBJ1-3; D may be TRBD1 (5 bases). CDR3 length: 12 amino acids. Germline CDR1 and CDR2: SQVTM and ANQGSEA. The CDR3 loop reads CRLRGSGNTIYF. In DNA, the CDR3 is TGCAGATTGAGGGGCTCTGGAAACACCATATATTTT.

In its sample, this clonotype was seen a few times. The gene calls are TRBV11-2 and TRBJ1-1, with D unclear. V shed 2 bases and J shed 6 bases, with 7 bases lying between them. CDR1 SGHAT and CDR2 FQNNGV come from the germline V gene. The CDR3 runs 12 residues. CDR3 sequence reads: CASSLHQPEAFF. The CDR3 DNA reads as TGTGCCAGCAGCTTACACCAGCCTGAAGCTTTCTTT.

V and J are TRBV10-3 and TRBJ2-3; D perhaps matches TRBD2 (6 bases). Per the germline V gene, CDR1 is ENHRY and CDR2 is SYGVKD. There are 14 residues in the CDR3. Trimming stripped 5 bases from V and 5 bases from J, with 14 bases between. CDR3 sequence reads: CAISLGLPGDTQYF. The CDR3 DNA follows: TGTGCCATCAGTTTAGGACTACCGGGAGATACGCAGTATTTT.

The rearrangement joins TRBV18 to TRBJ1-5; maybe TRBD1 (6 bases). CDR3 length equals 17 residues. Trimming pared 3 bases from V and 1 base from J, leaving 16 bases between. The germline V gene encodes CDR1 KGHSH and CDR2 LQKENI. CDR3 protein: CASSPDLSGASNQPQHF. In DNA form, the CDR3 reads TGTGCCAGCTCACCGGACCTCTCAGGGGCCAGCAATCAGCCCCAGCATTTT.

J is TRBJ2-1 and V is TRBV10-2; 9 bases agree with TRBD2. This CDR3 has 14 amino acids. Unmatched junction bases numbered 9, after V lost 7 bases and J lost 8 bases. CDR1 and CDR2 from the germline V gene are WSHSY and SAAADI. The CDR3 DNA follows: TGCGCCAGCACCCGAGCGGGAGGAGGGGATGAGCAGTTCTTC. It translates to CASTRAGGGDEQFF.

This sequence joins TRBV6-6 and TRBJ2-1; D possibly corresponds to TRBD1 (5 bases). The germline V gene encodes CDR1 MNHNY and CDR2 SVGAGI (reference sequence). The CDR3 runs 11 residues. The germline V and J ends were trimmed by 3 bases and 13 bases, with 10 bases remaining between them. In DNA, the CDR3 is TGTGCCAGCAGTTATAAGACAGACCAGTTCTTC. It specifies CASSYKTDQFF.

The chain recombines TRBV7-6 with TRBJ2-1; 9 nucleotides align to TRBD2. CDR3 length: 17 amino acids. V shed 2 bases, J shed 2 bases, and the junction held 7 bases outside the gene matches. The germline CDR1 and CDR2 sequences are SGHVS and FNYEAQ. The CDR3 bases are TGTGCCAGCAGCTTACGACCAGCGGGAGGAACCTACAATGAGCAGTTCTTC. It encodes CASSLRPAGGTYNEQFF.

This clonotype was observed a few times. The chain recombines TRBV7-2 with TRBJ2-1; 9 positions agree with TRBD1. CDR3 length: 14 amino acids. Per germline, CDR1 SGHTA and CDR2 FQGNSA. V lost 4 bases and J lost 6; bases outside the gene matches: 4. In DNA, the CDR3 is TGTGCCAGCAGCTGGACAGGGGAGGGCAATGAGCAGTTCTTC. Translated, it gives CASSWTGEGNEQFF.

This clonotype was counted ten times or more. The rearrangement links TRBV28 to TRBJ2-6; D is undetermined. CDR3 length: 13 residues. The germline CDR1 and CDR2 sequences are MDHEN and SYDVKM. The V end lost 2 bases, the J end lost 4 bases, and 3 bases lay between the germline ends. CDR3: CASSLSGANVLTF. The CDR3 coding sequence is TGTGCCAGCAGTTTAAGCGGGGCCAACGTCCTGACTTTC.

This rearrangement joins TRBV5-4 to TRBJ2-2, with TRBD2 matching 8 bases. The trim removed 10 bases at V and 3 bases at J, leaving 5 bases unmatched. In germline, CDR1 is SGHNT, CDR2 YYREEE (reference sequence). The CDR3 has 13 residues. This CDR3 is CALRGVHTGELFF. The CDR3 DNA is TGTGCCCTGCGGGGGGTGCACACCGGGGAGCTGTTTTTT.

This clonotype has only a few counts. The rearrangement uses TRBV20-1 and TRBJ1-5, with D possibly matching TRBD1 (6 bases). The CDR3 is 14 amino acids. The V end lost 6 bases, the J end lost 1 base, and 13 bases lay between the germline ends. The germline V gene has CDR1 DFQATT and CDR2 SNEGSKA (reference sequence). The DNA for the CDR3 is TGCAGTGCGCAACAGGGCGGGAGCAATCAGCCCCAGCATTTT. Translation gives CSAQQGGSNQPQHF.

This chain connects TRBV24-1 to TRBJ2-6; the match to TRBD2 covers 7 bases. Unmatched junction bases numbered 3, after V lost 2 bases and J lost 0 bases. The CDR3 covers 17 residues. The germline CDR1 and CDR2 sequences are KGHDR and SFDVKD. CDR3 region: CATSDWTRSSGANVLTF. The DNA of the CDR3 is TGTGCCACCAGTGATTGGACTAGGAGCTCTGGGGCCAACGTCCTGACTTTC.

In the case of this clonotype: A read error may explain this, as a much larger clone is one base away. The V call is TRBV9, the J call TRBJ2-5; D unclear. This CDR3 spans 13 amino acids. CDR1 and CDR2 (germline): SGDLS, YYNGEE. In nucleotides, the CDR3 is TGTGTCAGCAGCGATAGGTACCAAGAGACCCAGTACTTC. Translating it yields CVSSDRYQETQYF.

The CDR3 is CASSVAQGRNSPLHF. The CDR3 DNA follows: TGCGCCAGCAGCGTTGCACAGGGGCGGAATTCACCCCTCCACTTT. The chain links TRBV4-1 to TRBJ1-6; 7 nucleotides match TRBD1. There are 15 residues in the CDR3. Germline-derived CDR1 and CDR2 are MGHRA and YSYEKL. Unmatched junction bases numbered 8, after V lost 5 bases and J lost 7 bases.

This sequence joins TRBV4-1 and TRBJ1-1; no firm D call. CDR1 and CDR2 (germline): MGHRA, YSYEKL. The CDR3 consists of 13 residues. The ends were cut back, 1 base at V and 8 bases at J, with 11 bases in the middle. The CDR3 protein is CASSQVIPSEAFF. The CDR3 DNA is TGCGCCAGCAGCCAAGTCATCCCGTCCGAAGCTTTCTTT.

This chain joins TRBV5-1 and TRBJ2-3; D call uncertain. The CDR3 has 15 residues. CDR1 and CDR2 (germline): SGHRS, YFSETQ. V was shortened by 5 bases and J by 2 bases, with 15 bases between the two germline ends. The CDR3 nucleotides are TGCGCCAGCAGACAGACGGGCCTGAACACAGATACGCAGTATTTT. This codes for CASRQTGLNTDTQYF.

The chain joins TRBV3-1 to TRBJ1-2; 7 nucleotides align to TRBD1. This CDR3 region has 16 residues. The trim removed 3 bases at V and 8 bases at J, leaving 15 bases unmatched. Germline CDR1 is LGHDT and CDR2 is YNNKEL (reference sequence). The CDR3 nucleotides read TGTGCCAGCAGCCATTCAAGGGACAGACCCGCTGGGGGCTACACCTTC. The encoded protein is CASSHSRDRPAGGYTF.

V is TRBV6-1 and J is TRBJ2-7; D is unclear. The CDR3 length is 14 residues. V gave up 7 bases and J gave up 0 bases, with 13 bases separating them. The germline V gene encodes CDR1 MNHNS and CDR2 SASEGT. DNA of the CDR3: TGTGCCAGCAAGATGACTCCATTCTCCTACGAGCAGTACTTC. Its translation is CASKMTPFSYEQYF.

This clonotype has a handful of counts. The chain uses TRBV7-9 and TRBJ2-3; 10 positions match TRBD2. Germline trimming cut 1 base from V and 2 bases from J; bases unmatched to any gene: 3. This CDR3 spans 16 amino acids. Germline loops: CDR1 SEHNR, CDR2 FQNEAQ (reference sequence). CDR3 residues: CASSLGTSGSTDTQYF. In DNA form, the CDR3 reads TGTGCCAGCAGCTTAGGGACTAGCGGTTCCACAGATACGCAGTATTTT.

This clonotype has at least ten counts. The gene calls are TRBV25-1 and TRBJ2-7; D is unresolved. The CDR3 length is 16 residues. Germline assignment: CDR1 MGHDK and CDR2 SYGVNS. V lost 5 bases to trimming and J lost 5 bases, with 22 bases between them. The CDR3 here is CASSTHRAPNRDEQYF. CDR3 DNA sequence: TGTGCCAGCAGTACACATCGGGCCCCTAATCGGGACGAGCAGTACTTC.

This clonotype came up many times. This chain connects TRBV28 to TRBJ2-1; no firm D call. Trimming pared 4 bases from V and 4 bases from J, leaving 8 bases between. Germline V gene sequence: CDR1 MDHEN, CDR2 SYDVKM. The length of the CDR3 is 13 residues. The CDR3 DNA reads as TGTGCCAGCAGTTCCACCTTATACAATGAGCAGTTCTTC. The encoded protein is CASSSTLYNEQFF.

This chain uses TRBV12-5 with TRBJ2-1; 9 positions agree with TRBD2. The CDR3 runs to 16 residues. V lost 2 bases to trimming and J lost 3 bases; unmatched junction nucleotides: 5. The germline V gene encodes CDR1 LGHNT and CDR2 FRNRAP. CDR3 in DNA: TGTGCTAGTGGTTTGCCGTCTAGCGGGAACTACAATGAGCAGTTCTTC. It yields the protein CASGLPSSGNYNEQFF. The full variable domain, its missing parts supplied by reference TRBV12-5 and TRBJ2-1, is DARVTQTPRHKVTEMGQEVTMRCQPILGHNTVFWYRQTMMQGLELLAYFRNRAPLDDSGMPKDRFSAEMPDATLATLKIQPSEPRDSAVYFCASGLPSSGNYNEQFFGPGTRLTVL.

This clonotype has more than one count but fewer than ten. V and J are TRBV12-3 or TRBV12-4 and TRBJ1-2; 9 bases are shared with TRBD1. J gave up 8 bases and V 7 bases, and 8 bases lay outside the gene matches. The CDR3 sequence is 13 residues long. CDR3 sequence: CASTPRQGGGYTF. CDR3 bases: TGTGCCAGCACCCCAAGACAGGGGGGCGGCTACACCTTC.

The chain has TRBV20-1 and TRBJ1-1; 9 bases align to TRBD1. Germline V CDR1 and CDR2: DFQATT, SNEGSKA (reference sequence). This CDR3 has 14 residues. V trimming: 1 base; J trimming: 4 bases; junction bases outside the gene matches: 4. The CDR3 is CSARGTGAATEAFF. CDR3 DNA sequence: TGCAGTGCTAGAGGGACAGGGGCGGCCACTGAAGCTTTCTTT.

This clonotype was recorded a few times. A much larger clonotype is one base distant, so this may be a read error. The rearrangement joins TRBV28 to TRBJ2-1; D unclear. Germline lookup yields CDR1 MDHEN and CDR2 SYDVKM. CDR3 length equals 15 residues. The CDR3 coding sequence is TGTGTCAGCCAGGCCGTTGGACCCTCCTACAATGAGCAGTTCTTC. This codes for CVSQAVGPSYNEQFF.

This chain links TRBV12-3 or TRBV12-4 with TRBJ2-1, with 9 bases aligning to TRBD2. There are 14 residues in the CDR3. V lost 6 bases, J lost 4 bases, and 4 bases stayed unmatched. The CDR3 sequence: CASRPTSGYNEQFF. The CDR3 DNA sequence: TGTGCCAGCAGACCAACTAGCGGGTACAATGAGCAGTTCTTC.